This record looks at one T cell receptor beta chain sequence and its context. The germline gives CDR1 MNHEY, CDR2 SVGAGI. The CDR3 has 14 residues. V lost 6 bases to trimming and J lost 0 bases, with 9 bases between them. The data derive from a study of blood T cell repertoires in COVID-19. Background on the study: Acute and convalescent COVID-19 specimens originated in the United States, Italy and Spain.

Sequencing used immunoSEQ multiplex PCR; TCRdb keeps in-frame clones, though not all of them. In the table there are about 260,000 clones, 80% to 90% of which are singletons. This TCR came from a woman in her forties or fifties with acute or convalescent COVID-19. The sequencing input was peripheral blood. The chain combines TRBV6-5 with TRBJ1-3; D is possibly TRBD1 (5 bases). DNA of the CDR3: TGTGCCAGCAGCCGCGACAGCTCTGGAAACACCATATATTTT. Amino acid sequence: CASSRDSSGNTIYF.